This TCR beta chain comes out of a study of PD-1 blockade in classical Hodgkin lymphoma (dated by TCRdb to the early 2020s). Describing the broader study: The study used CyTOF and TCR beta sequencing to define a peripheral blood immune signature of response to PD-1 blockade in classical Hodgkin lymphoma.

Including the terminal cysteine and phenylalanine, the CDR3 comprises 12 residues. CDR3 DNA only is kept here, 36 bases in frame from base 1. V is clipped by 6 bases and J by 5 bases, and the sequence between their germline boundaries is 11 bases long. The germline V gene (reference sequence) specifies SEHNR as CDR1 and FQNEAQ as CDR2. On this clone itself: Its antigen is currently not known. Base qualities are not provided; no much larger clone lies one nucleotide away.

General study outcomes and caveats: Newly diagnosed patients were reported to have lower baseline TCR diversity than healthy donors, and relapsed/refractory patients were reported to have lower baseline TCR diversity still. The study covered only a single clinical trial cohort, and the causes of the repertoire differences, possibly disease activity or prior therapy, were still not defined.

The sample's time point, from its label and the paper: newly diagnosed, previously untreated cHL patient sample. CD8+ T cells were purified from thawed PBMCs by magnetic negative selection with a Miltenyi CD8+ T cell isolation kit. As a comparison group for the relapsed/refractory trial patients, PBMCs were sequenced from patients with newly diagnosed, previously untreated classical Hodgkin lymphoma. Peripheral blood was collected in 8 mL Vacutainer Cell Preparation Tubes, from which PBMCs were isolated by centrifugation and then cryopreserved. Purified CD4+ and CD8+ fractions were generated only in cases for which an additional PBMC sample was available. Magnetically labelled cells were depleted on LS columns in a quadroMACS separator, and the flow-through was collected as the purified fraction. The Qiagen DNeasy kit was used to extract genomic DNA from unsorted PBMCs and from the negatively selected CD4+ and CD8+ fractions. TCR beta CDR3 regions were amplified by immunoSEQ multiplex PCR using primers annealing to V and J segments. A synthetic immune receptor repertoire was used to minimize amplification bias, and any remaining bias was removed computationally after sequencing. The published analysis was carried out like this. Repertoire diversity was quantified as the Shannon entropy index using custom Python scripts. The unsorted, CD4+ and CD8+ repertoires were each analyzed separately, with the exception of combined analyses, where CD4+ and CD8+ sequences were merged in silico. This is the immuneACCESS table as TCRdb keeps it, with only in-frame sequences that have V and J called. A part of the clones is gone; compared with another copy, unresolved V genes explain less than half, and the rest is unexplained. V and J calls and clone size follow that table, whereas D and trimming were derived from the DNA. The sample contains about 5,500 clones, approximately 87% of them found a single time. Approximately 22% of the sample is in the top ten clones.

The specimen was CD8+ T cells from blood. This sequence uses TRBV7-9 and TRBJ2-7; a tentative D match to TRBD2 spans 5 bases. This sequence originates from a human donor with classical Hodgkin lymphoma. The CDR3 region: CASRSSVDEQYF. At the DNA level, the sequence is TGTGCCAGCAGGAGTAGCGTCGACGAGCAGTACTTC.